This TCR beta chain was recovered during a study of graft-versus-host responses after intestinal transplantation. Study overall: Isolated intestinal, liver-intestinal, or multivisceral transplants were what recipients had. Each recipient received anti-thymocyte globulin induction, then tacrolimus and steroids for 3 to 4 years.

With respect to this clone: Antigen specificity is unknown.

Here immunoSEQ multiplex PCR was the method, and the copy in TCRdb shows in-frame clones only, minus some. This repertoire shows 25,000 to 30,000 clones, around 80% found once; its top ten account for 0.7%. Findings and limits, study-wide: Detected in recipient marrow were GvH clones, some of which were first observed in ileum or blood.

CDR1 is SGHDT and CDR2 is YYEEEE in the germline V gene. CDR3 length equals 18 residues. Trimming left V 3 bases short and J 7 bases short, with 25 bases between. The clonotype was recovered from a human donor who received an intestinal transplant. The sample in question was unstimulated CD4+ T cells sorted from spleen or lymph node cells, obtained before intestinal transplant. The chain links TRBV5-6 to TRBJ1-4, with a possible D match to TRBD1 (5 bases). CDR3 DNA: TGTGCCAGCAGCTCGGATTTTGCCAGGGACGCGTCTGGTGAAAAACTGTTTTTT. Its protein is CASSSDFARDASGEKLFF.